Sequencing of this TCR beta chain was carried out in a study of shared clonotypes between healthy human individuals. Study details: Researchers assigned three CD4 naive, three CD4 memory, two CD8 naive and one CD8 memory plate to each donor. Study-wide points: Sequencing of the sorted subsets was shown by rarefaction to be incomplete despite large depth.

The CDR3 is 15 residues long. Trimming took off 5 bases at V and 4 bases at J, with 17 bases between the two ends. The germline CDR1 and CDR2 sequences are SGHNT and YENEEA. Method: immunoSEQ multiplex PCR; TCRdb's copy keeps in-frame clones and lacks some. There are about 1.5 million clones in the sample; under 99% occur only once, and roughly 0.45% lies in the top ten. Comment on this clone: As yet, its antigen is unknown.

Sequenced material: naive CD4+ T cells sorted from blood. As to subset: CD45RA+ positively selected. The receptor was derived from a man aged 25-45 years in good health. This sequence joins TRBV11-3 and TRBJ2-5; D may correspond to TRBD1 or TRBD2 (5 bases each). For the CDR3, the DNA is TGTGCCAGCAGCAAGAGAGGGGACGTATTAGAGACCCAGTACTTC. Amino acid sequence: CASSKRGDVLETQYF.